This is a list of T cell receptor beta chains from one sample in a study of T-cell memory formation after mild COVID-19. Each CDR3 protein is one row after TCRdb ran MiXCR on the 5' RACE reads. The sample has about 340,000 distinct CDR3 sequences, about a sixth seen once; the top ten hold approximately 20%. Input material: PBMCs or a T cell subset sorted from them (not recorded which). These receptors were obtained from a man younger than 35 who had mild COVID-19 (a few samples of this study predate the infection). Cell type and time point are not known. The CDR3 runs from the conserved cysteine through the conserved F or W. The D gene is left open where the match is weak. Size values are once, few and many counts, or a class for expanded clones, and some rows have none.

CDR3nt: TGCGACAGCCAACCCACCGGCAGGGGTGATTATGGCTACACCTTC
CDR3aa: CDSQPTGRGDYGYTF
v_gene: TRBV5-1
abundance: .
j_gene: TRBJ1-2
d_gene: .

CDR3nt: TGCGCCAGCAGCGCTAGACAGGGCCATCCGGACACTGAAGCTTTCTTT
CDR3aa: CASSARQGHPDTEAFF
v_gene: TRBV5-1
abundance: .
j_gene: TRBJ1-1
d_gene: TRBD1

CDR3nt: TGTGCCAGCAGGCTTACAGGACTGAACTCCTACAATGAGCAGTTCTTC
CDR3aa: CASRLTGLNSYNEQFF
v_gene: TRBV28
abundance: few
j_gene: TRBJ2-1
d_gene: .

CDR3nt: TGTGCCATCAGTGAGGGCGGGTCCCCGGAGACCCAGTACTTC
CDR3aa: CAISEGGSPETQYF
v_gene: TRBV10-3
abundance: few
j_gene: TRBJ2-5
d_gene: .

CDR3nt: TGTGCCAGCAGCGGGGGGACTAGCGGGTGGATCTACAATGAGCAGTTCTTC
CDR3aa: CASSGGTSGWIYNEQFF
v_gene: TRBV7-9
abundance: .
j_gene: TRBJ2-1
d_gene: TRBD2

CDR3nt: TGTGCCACCAGTGATCCGCAAGCGGGGTCCAGGGAGACCCAGTACTTC
CDR3aa: CATSDPQAGSRETQYF
v_gene: TRBV24-1
abundance: once
j_gene: TRBJ2-5
d_gene: TRBD2

CDR3nt: TGCAGCGTAGTAGTATACGAGCAGTACTTC
CDR3aa: CSVVVYEQYF
v_gene: TRBV29-1
abundance: few
j_gene: TRBJ2-7
d_gene: .

CDR3nt: TGTGCCAGCACCACCTTAGGAGGGAGAGGCTACACCTTC
CDR3aa: CASTTLGGRGYTF
v_gene: TRBV25-1
abundance: few
j_gene: TRBJ1-2
d_gene: .

CDR3nt: TGTGCCAGCAGCTTGATCGGGGGGACAGGGCCTGATGGCTACACCTTC
CDR3aa: CASSLIGGTGPDGYTF
v_gene: TRBV5-5
abundance: .
j_gene: TRBJ1-2
d_gene: TRBD1

CDR3nt: TGCGCCAGCAGCATGACGGGAGCAAACTATGGCTACACCTTC
CDR3aa: CASSMTGANYGYTF
v_gene: TRBV5-1
abundance: .
j_gene: TRBJ1-2
d_gene: .

CDR3nt: TGTGCCAGCAGCGGTAGCGGGGGCACCGGGGAGCTGTTTTTT
CDR3aa: CASSGSGGTGELFF
v_gene: TRBV9
abundance: .
j_gene: TRBJ2-2
d_gene: TRBD2

CDR3nt: TGTGCCAGCAGTCGGGACAGGACCAATGAAAAACTGTTTTTT
CDR3aa: CASSRDRTNEKLFF
v_gene: TRBV6-5
abundance: once
j_gene: TRBJ1-4
d_gene: TRBD1

CDR3nt: TGTGCCAGCAGGACGGACGGACTAATAAACACCGGGGAGCTGTTTTTT
CDR3aa: CASRTDGLINTGELFF
v_gene: TRBV12-3/TRBV12-4
abundance: .
j_gene: TRBJ2-2
d_gene: .

CDR3nt: TGTGCCAGCAGCCCTGGACAGGGACCCTACAATGAGCAGTTCTTC
CDR3aa: CASSPGQGPYNEQFF
v_gene: TRBV2
abundance: .
j_gene: TRBJ2-1
d_gene: TRBD1

CDR3nt: TGTGCCAGCTCACCCGGGACAGCTTACGAGCAGTACTTC
CDR3aa: CASSPGTAYEQYF
v_gene: TRBV18
abundance: many
j_gene: TRBJ2-7
d_gene: TRBD1

CDR3nt: TGCAGTGCTAGAGACAGGGGTAATTCACCCCTCCACTTT
CDR3aa: CSARDRGNSPLHF
v_gene: TRBV20-1
abundance: many
j_gene: TRBJ1-6
d_gene: .

CDR3nt: TGTGCCTGGGGGGGGGAGACCCAGTACTTC
CDR3aa: CAWGGETQYF
v_gene: TRBV30
abundance: .
j_gene: TRBJ2-5
d_gene: .

CDR3nt: TGCGCCAGCAGCTTGGGAGAGGGCTATGGCTACACCTTC
CDR3aa: CASSLGEGYGYTF
v_gene: TRBV5-1
abundance: .
j_gene: TRBJ1-2
d_gene: .

CDR3nt: TGTGCCAGCAATTTGTTCAGTAGTCTAGGGAACACTGAAGCTTTCTTT
CDR3aa: CASNLFSSLGNTEAFF
v_gene: TRBV7-8
abundance: .
j_gene: TRBJ1-1
d_gene: .

CDR3nt: TGTGCCAGCAGCCAAGAGGGGACAGGAACCTACGAGCAGTACTTC
CDR3aa: CASSQEGTGTYEQYF
v_gene: TRBV3-1
abundance: many
j_gene: TRBJ2-7
d_gene: TRBD1

CDR3nt: TGCGCCAGCAGCCAAGAATACAGTAACGAGCAGTACTTC
CDR3aa: CASSQEYSNEQYF
v_gene: TRBV4-3
abundance: .
j_gene: TRBJ2-7
d_gene: .

CDR3nt: TGTGCCAGCATCACGACAGGGGTATATGGTACAGATACGCAGTATTTT
CDR3aa: CASITTGVYGTDTQYF
v_gene: TRBV6-1
abundance: few
j_gene: TRBJ2-3
d_gene: TRBD1

CDR3nt: TGTGCCAGCAGCATCGGGGCAACGAACTATGGCTACACCTTC
CDR3aa: CASSIGATNYGYTF
v_gene: TRBV7-9
abundance: .
j_gene: TRBJ1-2
d_gene: .

CDR3nt: TGCGCCAGCAGCCAAGGGGCCTTCGGGAACGCCGGGGAGCTGTTTTTT
CDR3aa: CASSQGAFGNAGELFF
v_gene: TRBV4-3
abundance: few
j_gene: TRBJ2-2
d_gene: .

CDR3nt: TGCGCCAGCAGCTTGGTGACCGTAACAGGGCTGGAGACCCAGTACTTC
CDR3aa: CASSLVTVTGLETQYF
v_gene: TRBV5-1
abundance: few
j_gene: TRBJ2-5
d_gene: .

CDR3nt: TGCAGCCATCGTGGGGGGGCGAACACTGAAGCTTTCTTT
CDR3aa: CSHRGGANTEAFF
v_gene: TRBV29-1
abundance: .
j_gene: TRBJ1-1
d_gene: .

CDR3nt: TGTGCCAGCAGCGGGGTTGTCACCATATATTTT
CDR3aa: CASSGVVTIYF
v_gene: TRBV7-9
abundance: few
j_gene: TRBJ1-3
d_gene: .

CDR3nt: TGTGCCAGCAGTTTAGCGCTGGGGGAGGCTTACTTC
CDR3aa: CASSLALGEAYF
v_gene: TRBV12-3/TRBV12-4
abundance: few
j_gene: TRBJ2-7
d_gene: .

CDR3nt: TGCGCCAGCAGCTTGGTAAATACGCAGTATTTT
CDR3aa: CASSLVNTQYF
v_gene: TRBV5-1
abundance: .
j_gene: TRBJ2-3
d_gene: .

CDR3nt: TGTGCCAGCAGCCAAGATGGGGACTTCGAGACCCAGTACTTC
CDR3aa: CASSQDGDFETQYF
v_gene: TRBV3-1
abundance: few
j_gene: TRBJ2-5
d_gene: .

CDR3nt: TGTGCTAGTGGTTTATTCCCGGTAGAGACCCAGTACTTC
CDR3aa: CASGLFPVETQYF
v_gene: TRBV12-5
abundance: few
j_gene: TRBJ2-5
d_gene: .

CDR3nt: TGCGCCAGCAGCCAGGTTCCGGGACACTTAGGTACTTCTGAAGCTTTCTTT
CDR3aa: CASSQVPGHLGTSEAFF
v_gene: TRBV4-3
abundance: few
j_gene: TRBJ1-1
d_gene: .

CDR3nt: TGTGCCAGTAGGGCCGGACAGGGGGCGTACTATGGCTACACCTTC
CDR3aa: CASRAGQGAYYGYTF
v_gene: TRBV19
abundance: once
j_gene: TRBJ1-2
d_gene: TRBD1

CDR3nt: TGTGCCAGCAATCTTCCGGGATTCGTATACGAGCAGTACTTC
CDR3aa: CASNLPGFVYEQYF
v_gene: TRBV21-1
abundance: few
j_gene: TRBJ2-7
d_gene: .

CDR3nt: TGTGCCAGCAGCTTAGCCCCTAGAGGTAGCGGGGGGGCCGACACCGGGGAGCTGTTTTTT
CDR3aa: CASSLAPRGSGGADTGELFF
v_gene: TRBV7-2
abundance: .
j_gene: TRBJ2-2
d_gene: TRBD2

CDR3nt: TGTGCCAGCAGCCCAGGGTTGGGACCCGGGAGATTCAATGAGCAGTTCTTC
CDR3aa: CASSPGLGPGRFNEQFF
v_gene: TRBV7-8
abundance: .
j_gene: TRBJ2-1
d_gene: .

CDR3nt: TGTGCCAGCTCGCAGCACACAGATACGCAGTATTTT
CDR3aa: CASSQHTDTQYF
v_gene: TRBV2
abundance: .
j_gene: TRBJ2-3
d_gene: .

CDR3nt: TGTGCCACCAGCACGTCCCGGGACACCGGTGGGCAGTTCTTC
CDR3aa: CATSTSRDTGGQFF
v_gene: TRBV15
abundance: few
j_gene: TRBJ2-1
d_gene: .

CDR3nt: TGTGCCAGCAGTTACTCCACGGGGGCGGACGGCTACACCTTC
CDR3aa: CASSYSTGADGYTF
v_gene: TRBV6-2/TRBV6-3
abundance: .
j_gene: TRBJ1-2
d_gene: .

CDR3nt: TGTGCCAGCTCACCACCGGCAGGGCCCTCTGGAAACACCATATATTTT
CDR3aa: CASSPPAGPSGNTIYF
v_gene: TRBV18
abundance: .
j_gene: TRBJ1-3
d_gene: .

CDR3nt: TGCGCCAGCAGCCAATCAAGGGAGGATACGCAGTATTTT
CDR3aa: CASSQSREDTQYF
v_gene: TRBV3-1
abundance: many
j_gene: TRBJ2-3
d_gene: .

CDR3nt: TGCAGTGCGCTGGGCAACAGGGAGAACCAAGAGACCCAGTACTTC
CDR3aa: CSALGNRENQETQYF
v_gene: TRBV20-1
abundance: .
j_gene: TRBJ2-5
d_gene: .

CDR3nt: TGCGCCAGCAGCAACCCGTGGGAGGGGAGGAGAGAGACCCAGTACTTC
CDR3aa: CASSNPWEGRRETQYF
v_gene: TRBV4-1
abundance: few
j_gene: TRBJ2-5
d_gene: TRBD2

CDR3nt: TGTGCCAGCAGTTTAGCGCTCGGGGAAGCTAACTATGGCTACACCTTC
CDR3aa: CASSLALGEANYGYTF
v_gene: TRBV12-3/TRBV12-4
abundance: few
j_gene: TRBJ1-2
d_gene: .

CDR3nt: TGTGCCAGTAGTCCGGGTAGACGGCCCCAGCATTTT
CDR3aa: CASSPGRRPQHF
v_gene: TRBV19
abundance: few
j_gene: TRBJ1-5
d_gene: .

CDR3nt: TGTGCCAGCAGGGATACGGGGGGGCCGGGTGAGCAGTTCTTC
CDR3aa: CASRDTGGPGEQFF
v_gene: TRBV6-6
abundance: .
j_gene: TRBJ2-1
d_gene: TRBD2

CDR3nt: TGCGCCAGCAGCTTGGCCGTGGTTAGCACAGATACGCAGTATTTT
CDR3aa: CASSLAVVSTDTQYF
v_gene: TRBV5-1
abundance: few
j_gene: TRBJ2-3
d_gene: .

CDR3nt: TGTGCCAGCAGTGCAATGGGACTAGCGGGGAGCACAGATACGCAGTATTTT
CDR3aa: CASSAMGLAGSTDTQYF
v_gene: TRBV6-1
abundance: few
j_gene: TRBJ2-3
d_gene: TRBD2

CDR3nt: TGTGCCATCAAACCTAGTAACGCCGTGGGCTCACCCCTCCACTTT
CDR3aa: CAIKPSNAVGSPLHF
v_gene: TRBV10-3
abundance: few
j_gene: TRBJ1-6
d_gene: .

CDR3nt: TGCGCCAGCAGCTTGGAGGGACAGATCTACGAGCAGTACTTC
CDR3aa: CASSLEGQIYEQYF
v_gene: TRBV5-1
abundance: many
j_gene: TRBJ2-7
d_gene: TRBD1

CDR3nt: TGTGCCAGCAGCGAGGAGAACAATCAGCCCCAGCATTTT
CDR3aa: CASSEENNQPQHF
v_gene: TRBV28
abundance: once
j_gene: TRBJ1-5
d_gene: .

CDR3nt: TGCAGTGCTAGAGGCTATGGCAATGAGCAGTTCTTC
CDR3aa: CSARGYGNEQFF
v_gene: TRBV20-1
abundance: .
j_gene: TRBJ2-1
d_gene: .

CDR3nt: TGTGCCAGCAGTGCCAGGGTCTGGACGAACACCGGGGAGCTGTTTTTT
CDR3aa: CASSARVWTNTGELFF
v_gene: TRBV6-1
abundance: .
j_gene: TRBJ2-2
d_gene: .

CDR3nt: TGTGCCAGCAGCTTAGCTCAAGGGCTAGCAGGGGAGCAGTACTTC
CDR3aa: CASSLAQGLAGEQYF
v_gene: TRBV7-9
abundance: .
j_gene: TRBJ2-7
d_gene: .